Described below is a single TCR beta chain sequence and its context. Its antigen remains undetermined. The sample holds no much larger clone one base away, and base qualities are not on file. This sample was taken from a study of OX40 agonist ivuxolimab in advanced cancers. At the level of the whole study: Ivuxolimab, which targeted the costimulatory receptor OX40 (CD134), was an agonistic, fully human IgG2 monoclonal antibody. Intravenous ivuxolimab was administered to patients every 2 weeks at six dose levels: 0.01, 0.1, 0.3, 1.5, 3 and 10 mg/kg. Of the roughly 52 dose-escalation patients, hepatocellular carcinoma was present in approximately 20, melanoma in approximately 15, renal cell carcinoma in 9 and head and neck cancer in 9. In the dose-escalation cohort, around four fifths of patients were male, and the mean age was approximately 64 years, with a range of about 23 to 90. Patients were allowed to have had prior anti-PD-1, anti-PD-L1 or anti-CTLA-4 therapy, and approximately 39% of the dose-escalation patients had been treated with checkpoint inhibitors. Partial responses were achieved by three dose-escalation patients, of whom one had hepatocellular carcinoma and two had cutaneous melanoma. The point of sequencing TCRbeta in the periphery was to test whether ivuxolimab changed TCR sequence diversity and drove clonal T-cell expansion. The paper covers the monotherapy dose-escalation part of the phase I ivuxolimab trial, which included N ≈ 50 patients.

Study-wide findings and limitations: After ivuxolimab, more expanded clones were found on average in CD8+ T cells than in CD4+ T cells. Clonal expansion of both CD4+ and CD8+ blood T cells was observed from baseline to week 6 at doses 0.1 to 3.0 mg/kg. Partial responders in the 0.1-3.0 mg/kg groups had among the lowest normalized peripheral clonal expansion, especially among CD8+ T cells. Antigen specificity was not determined for the clonally expanded peripheral T cells. Low levels of normalized T-cell clonal expansion were also seen in some patients who did not respond.

To sequence the TCRbeta CDR3 region, genomic DNA was isolated from the sorted cells. The immunoSEQ Assay was used to sequence the TCRbeta CDR3 regions. Sourced from immuneACCESS, this table was stored by TCRdb with only in-frame sequences that have V and J called. A share of the clones is absent; for the studies checked, an unresolved V gene accounts for under half, and the remainder has no known explanation. Recorded for this sample are roughly 80,000 clones; 85% to 95% of them occurred a single time. The top ten hold about 6.7% of the sample. In the germline V gene (reference sequence), CDR1 corresponds to SGHKS and CDR2 to YYEKEE. The CDR3 runs 15 residues from the cysteine to the phenylalanine. The read is trimmed to its CDR3 DNA, 45 bases read in frame from base 1. A distance of 13 bases separates the germline ends of V and J, which lose 0 bases and 6 bases respectively. The trial excluded patients who had a history of autoimmune disease or who were on systemic immunosuppression. Peripheral blood for TCR sequencing was collected from all dose cohorts at baseline, on cycle 4 day 1, and on cycle 7 day 1. The samples were drawn from a first-in-human, open-label, multicenter phase I dose-escalation trial of ivuxolimab. Adults with locally advanced or metastatic head and neck squamous cell, hepatocellular, melanoma or renal cell carcinoma were enrolled in the trial. Before TCR sequencing, CD4+ and CD8+ T cells were separately sorted from peripheral blood.

The source was CD4+ or CD8+ T cells sorted from blood, collected in a trial of the OX40 agonist ivuxolimab. The receptor's source is an adult with an advanced solid tumor such as melanoma, head and neck, liver or kidney cancer. In this chain, TRBV5-5 is recombined with TRBJ2-1, with a weak D call of TRBD1 (6 bases match). For the CDR3, the sequence is CASSLDGAGANEQFF. Here is the DNA: TGTGCCAGCAGCTTGGACGGGGCAGGGGCCAATGAGCAGTTCTTC.